The 4 T cell receptor beta chains listed next were all sequenced from one sample in a study of blood T cell repertoires in COVID-19. Profiling relied on immunoSEQ multiplex PCR, and the TCRdb table lists in-frame clones only, not all of them. The table records roughly 300,000 clones, approximately 87% of them present only once. Sequenced: peripheral blood. Source of these receptors: a woman aged 40 to 50 who had recovered from COVID-19.

The chain couples TRBV4-1 to TRBJ1-5, with D possibly TRBD1 on 5 matching bases. V shed 4 bases and J shed 6 bases, with 10 bases lying between them. The CDR3 has 13 residues. Looked up from germline, CDR1 is MGHRA and CDR2 is YSYEKL. The CDR3 spells CASSRGQGQPQHF. CDR3 DNA: TGCGCCAGCAGCCGAGGCCAGGGTCAGCCCCAGCATTTT.

The chain joins TRBV4-1 to TRBJ2-5; 7 nucleotides match TRBD1. Looked up from germline, CDR1 is MGHRA and CDR2 is YSYEKL. V shed 4 bases and J 2 bases; nucleotides not matched to a gene: 7. This CDR3 has 15 residues. CDR3 residues: CASSPRNRGQETQYF. CDR3 nucleotide sequence: TGCGCCAGCAGCCCCCGGAACAGGGGACAAGAGACCCAGTACTTC.

In nucleotides, the CDR3 is TGTGCTAGTGGTTTGAACCCCTTAGCGGGGGCCTCCTACGAGCAGTACTTC. Translated, it gives CASGLNPLAGASYEQYF. The V call is TRBV12-5, the J call TRBJ2-7; TRBD2 matches at 9 bases. Trimming at V came to 2 bases and at J to 0 bases, leaving 8 bases not matched to a gene. Germline values: CDR1 LGHNT, CDR2 FRNRAP. The length of the CDR3 is 17 residues.

The J gene is TRBJ2-7, the V gene TRBV7-9; 8 nucleotides line up with TRBD1. The CDR3 spans 15 residues. CDR1 and CDR2 from the germline V gene are SEHNR and FQNEAQ (reference sequence). The junction had 9 bases not matched to a gene; V was cut back by 6 bases and J by 2 bases. In DNA form, the CDR3 reads TGTGCCAGCAGTGGGGTGAGGACAGGGACCTACGAGCAGTACTTC. This translates into CASSGVRTGTYEQYF.